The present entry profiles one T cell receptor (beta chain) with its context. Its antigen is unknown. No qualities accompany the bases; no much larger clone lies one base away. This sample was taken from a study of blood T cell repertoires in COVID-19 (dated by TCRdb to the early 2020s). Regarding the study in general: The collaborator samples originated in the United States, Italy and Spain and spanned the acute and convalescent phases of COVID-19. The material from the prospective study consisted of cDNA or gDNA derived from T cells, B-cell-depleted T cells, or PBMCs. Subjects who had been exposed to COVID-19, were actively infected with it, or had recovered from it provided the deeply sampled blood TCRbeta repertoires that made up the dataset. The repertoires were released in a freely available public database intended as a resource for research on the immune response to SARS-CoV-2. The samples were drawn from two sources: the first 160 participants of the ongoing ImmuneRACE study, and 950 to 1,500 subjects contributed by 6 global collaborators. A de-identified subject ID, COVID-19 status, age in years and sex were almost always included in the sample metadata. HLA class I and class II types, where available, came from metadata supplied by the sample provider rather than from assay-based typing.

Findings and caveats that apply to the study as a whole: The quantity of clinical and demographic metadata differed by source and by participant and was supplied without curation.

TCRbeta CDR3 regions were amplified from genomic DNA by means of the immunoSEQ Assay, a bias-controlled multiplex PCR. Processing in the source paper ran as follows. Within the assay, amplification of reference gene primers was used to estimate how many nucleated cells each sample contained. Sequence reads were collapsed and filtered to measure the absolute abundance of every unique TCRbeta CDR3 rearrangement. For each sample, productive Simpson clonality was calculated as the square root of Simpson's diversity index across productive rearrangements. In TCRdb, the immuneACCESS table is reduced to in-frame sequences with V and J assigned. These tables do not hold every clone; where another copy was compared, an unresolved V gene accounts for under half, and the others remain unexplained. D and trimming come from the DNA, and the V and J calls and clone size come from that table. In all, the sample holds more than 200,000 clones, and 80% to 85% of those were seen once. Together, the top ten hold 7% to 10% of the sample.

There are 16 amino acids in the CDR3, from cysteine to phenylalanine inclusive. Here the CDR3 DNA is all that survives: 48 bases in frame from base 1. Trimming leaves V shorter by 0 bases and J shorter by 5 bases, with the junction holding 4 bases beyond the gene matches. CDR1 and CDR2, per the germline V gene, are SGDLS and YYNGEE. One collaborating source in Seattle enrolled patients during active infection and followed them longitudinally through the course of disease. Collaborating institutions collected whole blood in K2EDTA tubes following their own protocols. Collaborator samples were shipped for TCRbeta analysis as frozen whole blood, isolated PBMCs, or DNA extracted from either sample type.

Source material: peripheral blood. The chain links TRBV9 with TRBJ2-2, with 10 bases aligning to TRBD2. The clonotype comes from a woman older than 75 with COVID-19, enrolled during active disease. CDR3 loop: CASSVAASGGTGELFF. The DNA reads TGTGCCAGCAGCGTAGCGGCTAGCGGGGGTACCGGGGAGCTGTTTTTT.